This TCR beta chain was retrieved from a study of blood T cell repertoires in COVID-19. Germline V CDR1 and CDR2: MNHEY, SMNVEV (reference sequence). There are 13 residues in the CDR3. Trimming took 6 bases from V and 2 from J, leaving 11 bases between them. Per the authors' pipeline: By means of reference gene primer amplification, nucleated cell counts were estimated. Method: immunoSEQ multiplex PCR; TCRdb's copy keeps in-frame clones and lacks some. D and trimming come from the DNA, and the V and J calls and clone size come from that table. The table records 140,000 to 150,000 clones, approximately 88% of them present only once.

The TCR comes from a woman aged 45-59 years with acute or convalescent COVID-19. J is TRBJ2-7 and V is TRBV27; D is possibly TRBD2 (6 bases). The sequenced sample was peripheral blood. This CDR3 is CASRGTLAYEQYF. DNA of the CDR3: TGTGCCAGCAGGGGGACTTTAGCCTACGAGCAGTACTTC.